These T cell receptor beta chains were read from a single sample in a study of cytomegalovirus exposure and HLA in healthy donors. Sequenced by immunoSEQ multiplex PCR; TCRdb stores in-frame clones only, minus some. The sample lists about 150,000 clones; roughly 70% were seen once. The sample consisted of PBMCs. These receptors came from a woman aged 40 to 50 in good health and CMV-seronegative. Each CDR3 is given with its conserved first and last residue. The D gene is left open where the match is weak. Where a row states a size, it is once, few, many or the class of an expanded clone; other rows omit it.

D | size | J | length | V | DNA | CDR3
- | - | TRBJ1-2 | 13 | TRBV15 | TGTGCCACCAGCAGAGGACAGACCGATGGCTACACCTTC | CATSRGQTDGYTF
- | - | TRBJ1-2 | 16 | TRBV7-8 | TGTGCCAGCAGCTTAGTTCGTTTGGTCGGGAACTATGGCTACACCTTC | CASSLVRLVGNYGYTF
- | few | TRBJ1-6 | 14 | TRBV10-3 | TGTGCCAGCAGTGCGGCCACAGATAATTCACCCCTCCACTTT | CASSAATDNSPLHF
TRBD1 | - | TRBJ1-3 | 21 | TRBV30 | TGTGCCTGGAGTGTGCTAACCCGATTCAGGGGGCCATTAAGCGAAGGAAACACCATATATTTT | CAWSVLTRFRGPLSEGNTIYF
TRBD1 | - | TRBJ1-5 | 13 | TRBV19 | TGTGCCAGTAAACAGGGGAATTCCCAGCCCCAGCATTTT | CASKQGNSQPQHF
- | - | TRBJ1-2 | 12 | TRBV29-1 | TGCAGCGTTGATAGGGGGGGCTATGGCTACACCTTC | CSVDRGGYGYTF
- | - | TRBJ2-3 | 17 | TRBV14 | TGTGCCAGCAGCCAAGATAAACTTAGTCACTCCACAGATACGCAGTATTTT | CASSQDKLSHSTDTQYF
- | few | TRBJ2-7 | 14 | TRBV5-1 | TGCGCCAGCAGCCCAGGCGCCGGCTCCTACGAGCAGTACTTC | CASSPGAGSYEQYF
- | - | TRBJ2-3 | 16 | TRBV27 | TGTGCCAGCAGCCCGAGTTGGGGCCACCAGACAGATACGCAGTATTTT | CASSPSWGHQTDTQYF
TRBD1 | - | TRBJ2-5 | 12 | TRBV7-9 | TGTGCCAGCAGTTGGGACAGGGAGACCCAGTACTTC | CASSWDRETQYF
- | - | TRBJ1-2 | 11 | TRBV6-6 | TGTGCCAGCAGTTATATCTATGGCTACACCTTC | CASSYIYGYTF
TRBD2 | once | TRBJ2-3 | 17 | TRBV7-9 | TGTGCCAGCAGCTTAGGTTTAGCGGGGAGAAGCACAGATACGCAGTATTTT | CASSLGLAGRSTDTQYF
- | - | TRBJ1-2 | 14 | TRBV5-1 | TGCGCCAGCAGCTTGTCTACAGACGGCTATGGCTACACCTTC | CASSLSTDGYGYTF
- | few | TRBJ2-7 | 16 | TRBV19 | TGTGCCAGTAGTTCGACAACCGGGACAAAATCCTACGAGCAGTACTTC | CASSSTTGTKSYEQYF
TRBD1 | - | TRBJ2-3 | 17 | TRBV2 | TGTGCCAGCAGTCCTGAACGGACAGGGGGGGGCACAGATACGCAGTATTTT | CASSPERTGGGTDTQYF
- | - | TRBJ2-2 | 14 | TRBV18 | TGTGCCAGCTCAACGGACGGGGACACCGGGGAGCTGTTTTTT | CASSTDGDTGELFF
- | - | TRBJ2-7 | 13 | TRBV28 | TGTGCCAGCAGTTTGGGCAGTATCTACGAGCAGTACTTC | CASSLGSIYEQYF
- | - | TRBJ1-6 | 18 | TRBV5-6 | TGTGCCAGCAGCTTGGAATCTTCCTTTTTTTCAGGGAATTCACCCCTCCACTTT | CASSLESSFFSGNSPLHF
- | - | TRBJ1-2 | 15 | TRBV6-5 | TGTGCCAGCAGGGAATTCTCAGGGAACGGCTATGGCTACACCTTC | CASREFSGNGYGYTF
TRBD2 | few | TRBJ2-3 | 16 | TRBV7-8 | TGTGCCAGCAGCGAACTCGGGGGGGCAATAACAGATACGCAGTATTTT | CASSELGGAITDTQYF
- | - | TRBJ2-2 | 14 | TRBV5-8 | TGTGCCAGCAGCTTTGGGGCAGGTGCAGGGGAGCTGTTTTTT | CASSFGAGAGELFF
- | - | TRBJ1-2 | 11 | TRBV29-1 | TGCAGCGTTGTGGCGCGGGGTGGCTACACCTTC | CSVVARGGYTF
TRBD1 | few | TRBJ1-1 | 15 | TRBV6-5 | TGTGCCAGCAGTCACAGGGGCCTACTAAACACTGAAGCTTTCTTT | CASSHRGLLNTEAFF
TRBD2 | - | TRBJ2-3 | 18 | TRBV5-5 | TGTGCCAGCAGACCTGGGACTAGCGGCTACCGCCGGGGGGATACGCAGTATTTT | CASRPGTSGYRRGDTQYF
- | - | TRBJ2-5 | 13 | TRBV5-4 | TGTGCCAGCAGCTTCTCACTCCAAGAGACCCAGTACTTC | CASSFSLQETQYF
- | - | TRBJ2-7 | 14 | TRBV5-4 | TGTGCCAGCAGCTTGGGAGGGGGTCGGTACGAGCAGTACTTC | CASSLGGGRYEQYF
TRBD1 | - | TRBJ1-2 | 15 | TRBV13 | TGTGCCAGCAGCCCGGTAGGGACAGGGCGCTATGGCTACACCTTC | CASSPVGTGRYGYTF
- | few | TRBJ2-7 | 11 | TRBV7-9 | TGTGCCAGCACCACCGGTCGCGAGCAGTACTTC | CASTTGREQYF
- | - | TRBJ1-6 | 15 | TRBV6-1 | TGTGCCAGCAGTGAATTAGACAGATATAATTCACCCCTCCACTTT | CASSELDRYNSPLHF
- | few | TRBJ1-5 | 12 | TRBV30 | TGTGCCTGGAGTGCAGGGTATGGGCCCCAGCATTTT | CAWSAGYGPQHF
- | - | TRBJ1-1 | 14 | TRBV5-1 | TGCGCCAGCAGTCCCCCGTTCAGGGCCACTGAAGCTTTCTTT | CASSPPFRATEAFF
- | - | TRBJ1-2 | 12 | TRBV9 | TGTGCCAGCAGCGTGAACGGCGGCGGCTACACCTTC | CASSVNGGGYTF
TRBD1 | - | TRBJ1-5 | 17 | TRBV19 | TGTGCCAGTAGTCCGAGGGACAGGGCCTATAGCAATCAGCCCCAGCATTTT | CASSPRDRAYSNQPQHF
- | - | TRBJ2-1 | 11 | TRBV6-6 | TGTGCCATCGGGGGTTACAATGAGCAGTTCTTC | CAIGGYNEQFF
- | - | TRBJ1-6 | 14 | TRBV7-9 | TGTTCCAGCAGCCCACGGGGGGGTAATTCACCCCTCCACTTT | CSSSPRGGNSPLHF
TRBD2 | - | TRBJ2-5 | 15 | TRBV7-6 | TGTGCCAGCAGTCAACTAGCGGGGGGGCCGGAGACCCAGTACTTC | CASSQLAGGPETQYF
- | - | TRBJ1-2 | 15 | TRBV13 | TGTGCCAGCAGCCTGCGACAGGTCGCTAACTATGGCTACACCTTC | CASSLRQVANYGYTF
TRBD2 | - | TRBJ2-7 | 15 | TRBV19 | TGTGCCAGTAGCGTAAGGAGCGGGAGGCTCCACGAGCAGTACTTC | CASSVRSGRLHEQYF
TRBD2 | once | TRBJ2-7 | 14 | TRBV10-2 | TGCGCCAGCGCCAGCGGGGGGGCGGGGTCCGAGCAGTACTTC | CASASGGAGSEQYF
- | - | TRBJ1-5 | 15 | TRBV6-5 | TGTGCCAGCAGTTACTCGGGAGGTGACAATCAGCCCCAGCATTTT | CASSYSGGDNQPQHF
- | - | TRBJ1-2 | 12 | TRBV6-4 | TGTGCCAGCAGTAACAGGGATGGAGGCTACACCTTC | CASSNRDGGYTF
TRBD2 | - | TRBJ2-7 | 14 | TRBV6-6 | TGTGCCAGCAGAGAGCCCGGGGGGACCTGCGAGCAGTACTTC | CASREPGGTCEQYF